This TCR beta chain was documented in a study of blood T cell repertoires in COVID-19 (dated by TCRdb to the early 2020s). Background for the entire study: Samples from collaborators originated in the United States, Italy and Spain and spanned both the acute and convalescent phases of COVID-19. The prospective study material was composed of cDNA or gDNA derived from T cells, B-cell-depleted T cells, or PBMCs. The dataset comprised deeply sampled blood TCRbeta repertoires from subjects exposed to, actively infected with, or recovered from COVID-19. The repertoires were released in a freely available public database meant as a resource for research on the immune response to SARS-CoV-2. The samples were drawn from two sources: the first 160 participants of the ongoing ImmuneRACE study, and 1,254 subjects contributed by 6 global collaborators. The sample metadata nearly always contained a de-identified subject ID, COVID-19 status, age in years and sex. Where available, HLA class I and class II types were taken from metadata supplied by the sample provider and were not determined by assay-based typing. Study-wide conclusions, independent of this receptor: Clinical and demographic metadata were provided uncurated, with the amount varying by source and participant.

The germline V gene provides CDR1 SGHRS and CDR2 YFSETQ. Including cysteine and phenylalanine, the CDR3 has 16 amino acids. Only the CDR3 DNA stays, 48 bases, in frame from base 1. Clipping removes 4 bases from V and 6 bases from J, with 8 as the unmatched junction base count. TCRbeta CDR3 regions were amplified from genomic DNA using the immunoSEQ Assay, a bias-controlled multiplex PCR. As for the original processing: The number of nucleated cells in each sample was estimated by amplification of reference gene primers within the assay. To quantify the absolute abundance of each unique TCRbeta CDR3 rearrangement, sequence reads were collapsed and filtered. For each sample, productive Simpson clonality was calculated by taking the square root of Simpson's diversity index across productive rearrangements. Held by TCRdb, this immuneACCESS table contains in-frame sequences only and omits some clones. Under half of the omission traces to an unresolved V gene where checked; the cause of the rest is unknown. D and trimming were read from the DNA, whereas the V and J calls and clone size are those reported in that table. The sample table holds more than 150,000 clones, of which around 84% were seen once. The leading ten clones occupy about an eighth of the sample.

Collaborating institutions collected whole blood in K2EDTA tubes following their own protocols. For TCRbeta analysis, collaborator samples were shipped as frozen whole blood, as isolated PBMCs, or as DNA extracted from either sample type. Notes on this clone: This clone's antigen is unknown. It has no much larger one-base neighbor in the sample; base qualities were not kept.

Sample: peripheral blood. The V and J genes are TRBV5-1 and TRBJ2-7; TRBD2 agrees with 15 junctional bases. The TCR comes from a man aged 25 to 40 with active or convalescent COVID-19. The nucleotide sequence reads TGCGCCAGCAGCGCTGGACTAGCGGGAGGGCCCCGCGAGCAGTACTTC. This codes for CASSAGLAGGPREQYF.